The sequence of this T cell receptor (beta chain) was determined in a study of T cell changes during pregnancy in multiple sclerosis. CDR3 length: 13 residues. Trimming left V 4 bases short and J 5 bases short, with 11 bases between. The germline V gene has CDR1 SEHNR and CDR2 FQNEAQ (reference sequence). The data were produced by immunoSEQ multiplex PCR, yet TCRdb's version contains in-frame clones alone and is incomplete. Found here are tens of thousands of clones, approximately 92% of them singletons; the top ten hold over 2%. This clone was detected only once. The material was peripheral blood, obtained before pregnancy. V usage is TRBV7-9 and J usage is TRBJ2-5; tentatively, D is TRBD1 (6 bases). The origin of this receptor is a female donor with multiple sclerosis, enrolled in a pregnancy study. The CDR3 region has the DNA TGTGCCAGCAGCTCGGACAGCCAGGAGACCCAGTACTTC. Amino acids: CASSSDSQETQYF.